The clone carrying this T cell receptor beta chain was picked up a small number of times. This table comes from immunoSEQ multiplex PCR, and its TCRdb copy is limited to in-frame clones, with some not included. The sample consists of 350,000 to 450,000 clones, less than 85% of them appearing once. V lost 5 bases to trimming and J lost 4 bases, with 16 bases between them. The CDR3 extends over 15 amino acids. Germline CDR1 is SGHRS and CDR2 is YFSETQ. This sample was included in a study of blood T cell repertoires in COVID-19. About the study: There were acute and convalescent COVID-19 samples, and they came from the United States, Italy and Spain. T cells, B-cell-depleted T cells, or PBMCs provided the cDNA or gDNA that served as material.

The rearrangement links TRBV5-1 to TRBJ1-3, with D perhaps TRBD1 (5 bases). The clonotype originates from a woman between 18 and 30 years old with acute or convalescent COVID-19. The sample taken for sequencing was peripheral blood. CDR3 sequence: CASRIGAPTGNTIYF. In DNA, the CDR3 is TGCGCCAGCAGAATAGGGGCGCCGACCGGAAACACCATATATTTT.